A single sample is the source of the 27 T cell receptor beta chains below, sequenced in a study of blood T cell repertoires in COVID-19. The method was immunoSEQ multiplex PCR; TCRdb's version includes in-frame clones alone and lacks a portion of them. The sample records 250,000 to 300,000 clones, roughly 80% being singletons. Specimen: PBMCs or T cells enriched from blood (not recorded which). The receptors were gathered from a man aged 25 to 40 with acute COVID-19.

The chain joins TRBV19 to TRBJ2-1; TRBD2 agrees at 7 bases. This CDR3 spans 14 amino acids. Germline V lookup: CDR1 LNHDA, CDR2 SQIVND (reference sequence). Trimming removed 4 bases from V and 2 bases from J; junction bases left unmatched: 2. The CDR3 sequence is CASSTGGTYNEQFF. The CDR3 DNA reads as TGTGCCAGTAGTACGGGGGGTACCTACAATGAGCAGTTCTTC.

This clone appeared a single time. The CDR3 DNA sequence: TGTGCCAGCAGTCTGCACCGGGACAGGGTCTACGAGCAGTACGTC. This gives the protein CASSLHRDRVYEQYV. The genes are TRBV27 and TRBJ2-7; TRBD1 matches 9 bases. With 5 bases clipped from V and 3 bases from J, the junction kept 8 bases outside the gene matches. Per germline, CDR1 MNHEY and CDR2 SMNVEV (reference sequence). This CDR3 region has 15 residues.

This clone appeared a few times. The rearrangement uses TRBV24-1 and TRBJ2-1; no clear D. Germline V CDR1 and CDR2: KGHDR, SFDVKD. The CDR3 runs to 12 residues. The V and J ends lost 5 bases and 8 bases respectively, with 9 bases between them. The CDR3 DNA follows: TGTGCCACCAGTGCTTCACGCGATGAGCAGTTCTTC. The encoded protein is CATSASRDEQFF.

The chain has TRBV7-9 and TRBJ2-4, with TRBD1 identical over 9 bases. Trimming at V came to 5 bases and at J to 3 bases, leaving 5 bases not matched to a gene. The CDR3 sequence is 15 residues long. The V gene's germline CDR1 is SEHNR and CDR2 FQNEAQ (reference sequence). The CDR3 sequence: CASSPTDRGKNIQYF. Here the CDR3 DNA reads TGTGCCAGCAGCCCGACGGACAGGGGCAAAAACATTCAGTACTTC.

J is TRBJ2-2 and V is TRBV2; the D gene is possibly TRBD2 (5 bases). CDR1 is SNHLY and CDR2 is FYNNEI in the germline V gene. Trimming removed 6 bases from V and 0 bases from J, with 8 bases in between. This CDR3 comprises 14 residues. The CDR3 spells CASRRASNTGELFF. The CDR3 DNA reads as TGTGCCAGCAGGAGGGCTTCGAACACCGGGGAGCTGTTTTTT.

The chain has TRBV29-1 and TRBJ2-3, with TRBD2 identical over 7 bases. Germline lookup yields CDR1 SQVTM and CDR2 ANQGSEA. Trimming cost V 6 bases and J 3 bases; bases outside gene matches: 15. The CDR3 is made up of 16 amino acids. The CDR3 DNA reads TGCAGCGTCCGGAAGGGCGGGAGTTTCGAAACAGATACGCAGTATTTT. This sequence encodes CSVRKGGSFETDTQYF.

This chain uses TRBV5-6 with TRBJ2-7; D remains ambiguous. This CDR3 contains 14 residues. Trimming took 1 base from V and 2 from J, leaving 10 bases between them. Germline V lookup: CDR1 SGHDT, CDR2 YYEEEE. The CDR3, as DNA: TGTGCCAGCAGCTTGCGAGGCCTACCCTACGAGCAGTACGTC. Its translation is CASSLRGLPYEQYV.

CDR3 sequence (DNA): TGTGCCAGCAGCTTAGGTCCTAGTGCAGATACGCAGTATTTT. Its translation: CASSLGPSADTQYF. This rearrangement joins TRBV7-2 to TRBJ2-3; D uncertain. V was shortened by 1 base and J by 4 bases, with 9 bases between the two germline ends. The CDR3 runs to 14 residues. CDR1 is SGHTA, CDR2 FQGNSA, per germline.

This clone was detected a few times. This CDR3 is also generated by other DNA sequences in the sample. This chain links TRBV19 with TRBJ1-1, with D perhaps TRBD1 (6 bases). This CDR3 comprises 14 residues. The germline V gene encodes CDR1 LNHDA and CDR2 SQIVND (reference sequence). Trimming cost V 3 bases and J 2 bases, with 10 bases left between them. Here the CDR3 DNA reads TGTGCCAGTAGTATTGGACAGCCCAACACTGAAGCTTTCTTT. Residues: CASSIGQPNTEAFF. Based on the CDR3 plus reference TRBV19 and TRBJ1-1, the full variable domain is DGGITQSPKYLFRKEGQNVTLSCEQNLNHDAMYWYRQDPGQGLRLIYYSQIVNDFQKGDIAEGYSVSREKKESFPLTVTSAQKNPTAFYLCASSIGQPNTEAFFGQGTRLTVV.

V and J are TRBV7-8 and TRBJ1-1; 8 nucleotides agree with TRBD1. The CDR3 length is 13 residues. Germline CDR1 is SGHVS and CDR2 is FQNEAQ. The V and J ends lost 6 bases and 7 bases, in that order; junction bases with no gene match: 7. In DNA, the CDR3 is TGTGCCAGCAGAATACCGGGACAGGATGAAGCTTTCTTT. Translated: CASRIPGQDEAFF.

The V and J genes are TRBV7-9 and TRBJ1-2, with D maybe TRBD1 (6 bases). CDR3 length: 14 amino acids. Germline V lookup: CDR1 SEHNR, CDR2 FQNEAQ (reference sequence). Trimming pared 2 bases from V and 5 bases from J, leaving 12 bases between. The CDR3, as DNA: TGTGCCAGCAGCTTATTCGAGGACAGATATGGCTACACCTTC. Its translation: CASSLFEDRYGYTF.

The genes are TRBV14 and TRBJ1-1, with 9 bases that match TRBD1. The germline gives CDR1 SGHDN, CDR2 FVKESK. V shed 4 bases and J 5 bases; nucleotides not matched to a gene: 8. There are 15 residues in the CDR3. The CDR3 DNA sequence: TGTGCCAGCAGCCGGAGGACAGGGGTGGTGACTGAAGCTTTCTTT. Translation gives CASSRRTGVVTEAFF.

This clone was picked up one time. The rearrangement joins TRBV15 to TRBJ1-1; TRBD1 matches 10 bases. The CDR3 has 14 residues. Germline lookup yields CDR1 LNHNV and CDR2 YYDKDF (reference sequence). V was pared by 8 bases and J by 7 bases, with 10 bases of the junction left unmatched. The DNA for the CDR3 is TGTGCCACCTTGCGCGGGACAGGGGACTATGAAGCTTTCTTT. Its protein is CATLRGTGDYEAFF. Using reference TRBV15 and TRBJ1-1 for the parts outside the CDR3, the full variable domain is DAMVIQNPRYQVTQFGKPVTLSCSQTLNHNVMYWYQQKSSQAPKLLFHYYDKDFNNEADTPDNFQSRRPNTSFCFLDIRSPGLGDTAMYLCATLRGTGDYEAFFGQGTRLTVV.

This clone appeared once. The rearrangement joins TRBV28 to TRBJ1-6; 8 nucleotides line up with TRBD1. Germline V gives CDR1 MDHEN, CDR2 SYDVKM. CDR3 size: 16 residues. V shed 1 base and J 9 bases; nucleotides not matched to a gene: 8. CDR3 residues: CASSLLTGGGSSPLHF. CDR3 bases: TGTGCCAGCAGTTTATTAACAGGGGGAGGCAGTTCACCCCTCCACTTT.

The rearrangement uses TRBV2 and TRBJ1-5; 8 bases map to TRBD1. V gave up 7 bases and J gave up 3 bases; unmatched junction bases: 8. Germline assignment: CDR1 SNHLY and CDR2 FYNNEI. This CDR3 has 15 amino acids. CDR3 amino acids: CASTETGANNQPQHF. The CDR3 coding sequence is TGTGCCAGCACCGAGACAGGGGCCAACAATCAGCCCCAGCATTTT.

This clone was detected a few times. The J gene is TRBJ1-4, the V gene TRBV15; D is ambiguous. From germline, CDR1 is LNHNV and CDR2 YYDKDF (reference sequence). V lost 0 bases, J lost 8 bases, and 16 bases lay in between. The CDR3 sequence is 16 residues long. The CDR3 nucleotides read TGTGCCACCAGCAGAGACGGGAGAAGCGGCAGCGAAAAACTGTTTTTT. Its translation is CATSRDGRSGSEKLFF.

A word on this clone: Sequence at one end of the junction differs from germline and may be a read error. J is TRBJ1-6 and V is TRBV5-1, with TRBD1 identical over 8 bases. The CDR3 runs to 13 residues. Germline CDR1 reads SGHRS; CDR2 reads YFSETQ. The CDR3 DNA is TGTGCCAGCAGTCCAGGGGGCTGGTCACCCCTCCACTTT. This encodes CASSPGGWSPLHF.

The V call is TRBV7-9, the J call TRBJ1-5; D unclear. Germline assignment: CDR1 SEHNR and CDR2 FQNEAQ (reference sequence). This CDR3 is 14 amino acids long. V was pared by 7 bases and J by 7 bases, with 17 bases between. CDR3 protein: CASTPRGGGQPQHF. The CDR3 region has the DNA TGTGCCAGCACCCCCCGGGGTGGTGGCCAGCCCCAGCATTTT.

The V gene is TRBV3-1 (or the pseudogene TRBV3-2), the J gene TRBJ2-3, with 10 bases matching TRBD2. This CDR3 is built from 16 residues. The germline CDR1 and CDR2 sequences are LGHDT and YNNKEL (reference sequence). The V segment lost 2 bases and the J segment 1 base; nucleotides outside the gene matches: 3. For the CDR3, the DNA is TGTGCCAGCAGCCAATTTCTAGCGGGAGGCACAGATACGCAGTATTTT. Translation gives CASSQFLAGGTDTQYF.

This rearrangement joins TRBV14 to TRBJ2-1; TRBD2 aligns across 10 bases. V lost 1 base, J lost 4 bases, and 10 bases stayed unmatched. The CDR3 is 18 amino acids. Germline values: CDR1 SGHDN, CDR2 FVKESK. The CDR3 DNA follows: TGTGCCAGCAGCCAAGGGCAACTAGCGGGATCGTATTACAATGAGCAGTTCTTC. It encodes CASSQGQLAGSYYNEQFF.

The genes are TRBV11-2 and TRBJ2-7, with 13 nucleotides matching TRBD2. With 3 bases clipped from V and 0 bases from J, the junction kept 8 bases outside the gene matches. The CDR3 contains 18 residues. Germline CDR1 SGHAT, CDR2 FQNNGV. DNA for the CDR3: TGTGCCAGCAGCTTTGGACTAGCGGGAGCGTCCAGCTCCTACGAGCAGTACGTC. Protein sequence: CASSFGLAGASSSYEQYV.

The rearrangement uses TRBV2 and TRBJ1-1; the D is unclear. The V gene lost 4 bases and the J gene lost 10 bases, with 16 bases spanning the gap. The CDR3 has 13 residues. Germline V lookup: CDR1 SNHLY, CDR2 FYNNEI. Here the CDR3 reads CASSGGPASVAFF. For the CDR3, the DNA is TGTGCCAGCAGTGGCGGCCCAGCGAGTGTAGCTTTCTTT.

The chain couples TRBV24-1 to TRBJ2-1; D is unclear. Trimming pared 5 bases from V and 5 bases from J, leaving 18 bases between. Germline V gene lookup returns CDR1 KGHDR and CDR2 SFDVKD. The CDR3 has 16 residues. The CDR3 sequence is CATSAHLRGADNEQFF. For the CDR3, the DNA is TGTGCCACCAGTGCCCACCTCCGCGGAGCAGACAATGAGCAGTTCTTC.

This rearrangement joins TRBV9 to TRBJ2-5; TRBD2 might be the D (8 bases). The V gene lost 2 bases and the J gene lost 4 bases, with 18 bases spanning the gap. This CDR3 has 16 amino acids. Per the germline V gene, CDR1 is SGDLS and CDR2 is YYNGEE. The CDR3 nucleotides are TGTGCCAGCAGCGTGGGGACAGCGGGGGATAGAGAGACCCAGTACTTC. Translating gives CASSVGTAGDRETQYF.

The rearrangement joins TRBV6-4 to TRBJ1-6, with D perhaps matching TRBD1 (5 bases). The CDR3 extends over 13 amino acids. CDR1 is MRHNA, CDR2 SNTAGT, per germline. The germline V and J ends were trimmed by 3 bases and 10 bases, with 10 bases remaining between them. The chain's CDR3 is CASSEGGRSPLHF. CDR3 DNA: TGTGCCAGCAGTGAGGGGGGGAGATCACCCCTCCACTTT.

The chain's CDR3 is CASEGLGGTEAFF. CDR3 DNA: TGTGCCAGCGAGGGACTTGGAGGCACTGAAGCTTTCTTT. The V call is TRBV6-5, the J call TRBJ1-1; possibly TRBD1 for D (5 bases). The V gene's germline CDR1 is MNHEY and CDR2 SVGAGI. With 8 bases removed from V and 4 bases from J, the gap between germline ends came to 14 bases. This CDR3 region has 13 residues.

The CDR3 bases are TGTGCCAGCAGTTTATTCCCTGGGCTCTACTATGGCTACACCTTC. Encoded protein: CASSLFPGLYYGYTF. V usage is TRBV27 and J usage is TRBJ1-2; D remains ambiguous. Trimming took 1 base from V and 3 from J, leaving 12 bases between them. Germline assignment: CDR1 MNHEY and CDR2 SMNVEV (reference sequence). CDR3 length: 15 residues.